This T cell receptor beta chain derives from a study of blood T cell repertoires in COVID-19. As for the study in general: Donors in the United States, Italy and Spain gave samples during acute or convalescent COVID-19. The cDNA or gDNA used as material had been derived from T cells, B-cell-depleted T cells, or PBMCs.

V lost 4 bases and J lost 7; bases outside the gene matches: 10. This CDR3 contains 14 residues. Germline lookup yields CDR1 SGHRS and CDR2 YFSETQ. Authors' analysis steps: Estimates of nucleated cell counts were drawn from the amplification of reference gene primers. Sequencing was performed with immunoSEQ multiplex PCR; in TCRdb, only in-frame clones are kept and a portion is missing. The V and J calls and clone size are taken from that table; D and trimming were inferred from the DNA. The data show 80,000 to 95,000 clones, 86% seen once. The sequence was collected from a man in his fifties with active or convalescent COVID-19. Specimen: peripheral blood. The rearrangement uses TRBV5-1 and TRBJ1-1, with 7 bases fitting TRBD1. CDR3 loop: CASSITRDRSEAFF. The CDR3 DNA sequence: TGCGCCAGCAGCATAACCCGGGACAGAAGTGAAGCTTTCTTT.